Given below is one T cell receptor (beta chain) in context. Antigen unknown. The sample originates from a study of cytomegalovirus exposure and HLA in healthy donors. Whole-study results and caveats: Productive rates of about 87% or about 30% were seen for most TCR beta V segments in an earlier analysis.

Primers: 60 Vbeta forward and 13 Jbeta reverse. Data came from immunoSEQ multiplex PCR; TCRdb stores just in-frame clones and leaves some out. The sample yields about 86,000 clones, around 71% seen once. The CDR3 is 14 residues long. Trimming removed 7 bases at V and 0 bases at J, with 9 bases between. Looked up from germline, CDR1 is MNHNY and CDR2 is SVGAGI (reference sequence). Material: PBMCs. This rearrangement joins TRBV6-6 to TRBJ1-4; no definite D call. The TCR was taken from a man between 60 and 75 years old in good health and CMV-seronegative. The CDR3 sequence: CASTSYATNEKLFF. CDR3 bases: TGTGCCAGCACCAGTTATGCAACTAATGAAAAACTGTTTTTT.